This T cell receptor beta chain originates from a study of Tregs in tolerant kidney transplant recipients. Measured with immunoSEQ multiplex PCR; TCRdb has only the in-frame clones, and not every one. The data contain 110,000 or so clones, around 89% of them singletons. The sequences come from CD4+ T cells from blood, collected before the transplant. The clonotype comes from a human donor who received a combined kidney and bone marrow transplant.

Here the CDR3 reads CASSEALEGEKLFF. The CDR3 DNA reads TGTGCCAGCAGTGAAGCGTTGGAGGGAGAAAAACTGTTTTTT. The chain carries TRBV25-1 and TRBJ1-4, with D unresolved. V shed 2 bases and J shed 8 bases, with 12 bases lying between them. The germline gives CDR1 MGHDK, CDR2 SYGVNS. The CDR3 contains 14 residues. Complete variable domain (other parts from reference TRBV25-1 and TRBJ1-4): EADIYQTPRYLVIGTGKKITLECSQTMGHDKMYWYQQDPGMELHLIHYSYGVNSTEKGDLSSESTVSRIRTEHFPLTLESARPSHTSQYLCASSEALEGEKLFFGSGTQLSVL.